This T cell receptor (beta chain) was retrieved from a study of blood T cells in healthy people across ages (dated by TCRdb to between 2014 and 2016). Broadly, across the study: In model experiments, template switching captured about one uniquely barcoded TCR beta cDNA molecule for every two T cells. Donors of different ages were randomly distributed across sequencing lanes to avoid experimental bias. Two additional independent replicas of 1 million unique cDNA reads from the same blood draw were analyzed for two donors (one aged 18 to 30 and one aged 80 or older). Donors were grouped into four age groups: young (average approximately 15 years), middle-aged (39), aged (about 59) and long-lived (less than 85). Using deep sequencing normalized with unique cDNA molecular identifiers, the study measured how TCR beta repertoire diversity changes with age.

V ends up 6 bases short and J 14 bases short, with an unmatched junction base count of 13. Counted from cysteine to phenylalanine, this CDR3 has 13 amino acids. Of all the DNA, just the CDR3 is kept, 39 bases in frame from base 1. The germline V gene yields SGHRS for CDR1 and YFSETQ for CDR2. Details on this clonotype: The specificity of this receptor is unknown. No much larger clonotype is one base removed from it; base qualities were not supplied.

Donors were 39 systemically healthy Caucasian individuals from Russia aged 6 to 90 years. Each donor gave about 9.2 milliliters of peripheral blood, drawn into EDTA-treated Vacutainer tubes. Ficoll-Paque density-gradient centrifugation was used to isolate PBMCs, with at least 7 million per sample. Trizol reagent was used to extract total RNA from PBMCs, with at least 6 micrograms per sample. For every donor, an aliquot of PBMCs went through flow cytometry to measure the percentages of naive CD45RAhigh/CD27high T cells. The paper as a whole reports these results and caveats: Compared with the aged group, more naive CD4+ T cells, fewer expanded clones and increased TCR diversity were shown by the long-lived group, suggesting age selection. Estimates of total diversity from one million sequenced T cells were regarded as lower bounds and underestimates. The CMV infection status of donors was not known, potentially confounding age-related changes in expanded clonotypes. As age increased, observed TCR beta diversity per million T cells dropped in a roughly linear way, and a significant reduction was already evident by age around 41. There was a strong correlation between observed TCR beta diversity and the percentage of naive T cells measured by flow cytometry. Bulk unsorted PBMC profiling prevented conclusive comparison of naive and antigen-experienced compartments.

The method behind the library was 5' RACE. Sequencing took place on an Illumina HiSeq 2500. The second PCR ran for about 6 to 12 cycles and used a J-beta primer mix along with a sample-barcoded 5' primer. A template-switch 5' adaptor carrying 12 random nucleotides introduced a unique molecular identifier onto each TCR beta cDNA molecule. Each sample yielded at least 2.5 million CDR3-containing paired-end reads. The Mint cDNA synthesis kit, primed by a TRBC-specific oligonucleotide, was used to synthesize first-strand cDNA from all RNA. All cDNA was treated with uracil-DNA glycosylase and then went through a first 18-cycle PCR with the universal primers M1SS and BC2_uni_R. The study's processing was this. Normalization of each sample was performed by random selection of 1 million high-quality reads, each carrying a distinct molecular identifier. Instead of being binned into consensus sequences, reads with shared molecular identifiers were discarded. MiTCR, run with a Q25 quality threshold and the strictest error-elimination algorithm, handled CDR3 identification, clonotype clustering and error correction. A nonparametric unseen species model with Euler transformation was used to estimate lower-bound total TCR beta diversity. TCRdb passed the public sequencing reads through fastp at Q25 and MiXCR, retaining productive beta sequences. A single entry per CDR3 protein holds the most common genes and DNA from its merged rows. TCRdb assigned the V and J calls; the authors' analysis was not used. The sample table contains 790,000 or so distinct CDR3 sequences; only one count was recorded for 56% of them. The ten largest clones capture around 25% of the sample.

The sample was blood. The receptor's source is a man aged 35 to 55 in good health. The sequence links TRBV5-1 to TRBJ2-1; TRBD1 lines up with 8 middle nucleotides. The sequenced DNA is TGCGCCAGCACCCCTGATCTGGGACAGGAGGAGTTCTTC. Its coded protein is CASTPDLGQEEFF. Full variable domain (CDR3 extended with the reference TRBV5-1 and TRBJ2-1 proteins): KAGVTQTPRYLIKTRGQQVTLSCSPISGHRSVSWYQQTPGQGLQFLFEYFSETQRNKGNFPGRFSGRQFSNSRSEMNVSTLELGDSALYLCASTPDLGQEEFFGPGTRLTVL.